These 22 T cell receptor beta chains came from one sample sequenced in a study of cytomegalovirus exposure and HLA in healthy donors. 13 Jbeta primers and 60 Vbeta primers were used for the PCR. The table came from immunoSEQ multiplex PCR; TCRdb's copy has only in-frame clones and leaves some out. The sample includes about 200,000 clones, roughly 90% of them seen just once. The sequencing sample was made of PBMCs. The source is a woman in her twenties or thirties in good health and CMV-seronegative.

Points on this clone: The junction does not match germline at one end; this may be a read error. In DNA form, the CDR3 reads TGTGCTAGCAGCCCGGACAGGGACCAAGAGACCCAGTACTTC. It translates to CASSPDRDQETQYF. This sequence joins TRBV7-7 and TRBJ2-5; 8 nucleotides align to TRBD1. Germline CDR1 is SSHAT and CDR2 is FNYEAQ (reference sequence). This CDR3 has 14 residues.

The rearrangement joins TRBV5-1 to TRBJ2-2; a possible D gene is TRBD2 (5 bases). V was shortened by 2 bases and J by 5 bases, with 10 bases between the two germline ends. The CDR3 runs to 14 residues. CDR1 SGHRS and CDR2 YFSETQ come from the germline V gene. The CDR3 sequence: CASSLSRTTGELFF. CDR3 sequence (DNA): TGCGCCAGCAGCTTAAGTAGGACTACCGGGGAGCTGTTTTTT.

This clone was seen only a few times. V usage is TRBV28 and J usage is TRBJ1-5, with unresolved D. Trimming left V 5 bases short and J 6 bases short, with 8 bases between. The CDR3 runs 12 residues. Germline CDR1 is MDHEN and CDR2 is SYDVKM. Here the CDR3 DNA reads TGTGCCAGCAGTAGAGCGGTTCAGCCCCAGCATTTT. Translated, it gives CASSRAVQPQHF.

This chain connects TRBV5-1 to TRBJ2-2, with D maybe TRBD2 (5 bases). The CDR3 is made up of 16 amino acids. Trimming took off 1 base at V and 2 bases at J, with 12 bases between the two ends. Germline lookup yields CDR1 SGHRS and CDR2 YFSETQ. CDR3 sequence reads: CASSLLASGNTGELFF. CDR3 bases: TGCGCCAGCAGCTTGCTCGCCAGCGGAAACACCGGGGAGCTGTTTTTT.

The rearrangement links TRBV30 to TRBJ1-2; 7 nucleotides align to TRBD1. The CDR3 runs 13 residues. Germline V CDR1 and CDR2: GTSNPN, SVGIG (reference sequence). V shed 3 bases, J shed 2 bases, and the junction held 3 bases outside the gene matches. The CDR3 is CAWREGANYGYTF. The CDR3, as DNA: TGTGCCTGGAGAGAGGGGGCCAACTATGGCTACACCTTC.

The chain carries TRBV5-4 and TRBJ2-1; D gene ambiguous. The CDR3 has 12 amino acids. The germline V gene has CDR1 SGHNT and CDR2 YYREEE (reference sequence). The V end lost 3 bases, the J end lost 10 bases, and 11 bases lay between the germline ends. CDR3 loop: CASSSSLLEQFF. The CDR3 coding sequence is TGTGCCAGCAGCTCGTCACTGTTGGAGCAGTTCTTC.

This clone has only a few counts. The chain carries TRBV9 and TRBJ2-1, with D possibly being TRBD2 (6 bases). Germline lookup yields CDR1 SGDLS and CDR2 YYNGEE. The CDR3 has 15 residues. Between the trimmed V and J ends, which lost 0 bases and 0 bases, there was a span of 7 bases. CDR3 amino acids: CASSVVGSSYNEQFF. CDR3 coding DNA: TGTGCCAGCAGCGTAGTCGGGAGCTCCTACAATGAGCAGTTCTTC.

This chain connects TRBV19 to TRBJ1-1; D not certain. Germline V gene data show CDR1 as LNHDA and CDR2 as SQIVND (reference sequence). The V end was cut by 7 bases, the J end by 6 bases, with 15 bases between. The CDR3 loop spans 13 amino acids. The CDR3 nucleotides are TGTGCCAGTACCTCGACATGGCGCGCTGAAGCTTTCTTT. This codes for CASTSTWRAEAFF. Full variable domain (remainder filled in from reference TRBV19 and TRBJ1-1): DGGITQSPKYLFRKEGQNVTLSCEQNLNHDAMYWYRQDPGQGLRLIYYSQIVNDFQKGDIAEGYSVSREKKESFPLTVTSAQKNPTAFYLCASTSTWRAEAFFGQGTRLTVV.

The rearrangement links TRBV28 to TRBJ2-3, with D possibly being TRBD2 (6 bases). Germline CDR1 reads MDHEN; CDR2 reads SYDVKM. The CDR3 has 15 amino acids. V shed 4 bases and J shed 2 bases, with 13 bases lying between them. Here the CDR3 DNA reads TGTGCCAGCAGTTCACCGGGACTCATCACAGATACGCAGTATTTT. Its protein is CASSSPGLITDTQYF.

The chain uses TRBV7-8 and TRBJ1-4, with 9 nucleotides matching TRBD1. The CDR3 spans 15 residues. Per germline, CDR1 SGHVS and CDR2 FQNEAQ. The ends lost 4 bases at V and 8 bases at J; junction bases unmatched: 8. The CDR3 loop is CASSSGQGRGEKLFF. CDR3 in DNA: TGTGCCAGCAGCTCGGGACAGGGTCGGGGAGAAAAACTGTTTTTT.

The chain couples TRBV5-1 to TRBJ2-5; 7 nucleotides align to TRBD2. The V gene's germline CDR1 is SGHRS and CDR2 YFSETQ. The CDR3 runs to 17 residues. The junction had 15 bases not matched to a gene; V was cut back by 3 bases and J by 4 bases. The CDR3 protein is CASSYLGGMDDLETQYF. The CDR3 region has the DNA TGCGCCAGCAGCTATTTGGGAGGGATGGATGATCTAGAGACCCAGTACTTC.

This chain links TRBV5-4 with TRBJ2-3; D is unclear. The germline V gene encodes CDR1 SGHNT and CDR2 YYREEE (reference sequence). The CDR3 sequence is 11 residues long. V lost 3 bases and J 5 bases, leaving 4 bases between the germline ends. CDR3 nucleotide sequence: TGTGCCAGCAGCTCCCAAGATACGCAGTATTTT. Translation: CASSSQDTQYF.

The chain combines TRBV10-3 with TRBJ1-2; the match to TRBD1 covers 8 bases. Unmatched junction bases numbered 7, after V lost 4 bases and J lost 6 bases. Germline V gene data show CDR1 as ENHRY and CDR2 as SYGVKD. This CDR3 spans 14 amino acids. CDR3 coding DNA: TGTGCCATCAGTGGGACAGGGAGGGCGGATGGCTACACCTTC. As protein: CAISGTGRADGYTF.

V and J are TRBV29-1 and TRBJ2-3; 7 nucleotides match TRBD1. The J segment lost 4 bases and the V segment lost 4 bases, leaving 5 bases of the junction unmatched. Germline V gene lookup returns CDR1 SQVTM and CDR2 ANQGSEA. This CDR3 comprises 13 residues. As DNA, the CDR3 is TGCAGCGTTGGAGAGGGGGCCCCAGATACGCAGTATTTT. Its protein product is CSVGEGAPDTQYF.

The chain has TRBV7-3 and TRBJ1-1; D unresolved. The germline V and J ends were trimmed by 2 bases and 1 base, with 5 bases remaining between them. The CDR3 has 13 amino acids. Looked up from germline, CDR1 is SGHTA and CDR2 is FQGTGA. CDR3 region: CASSLWQNTEAFF. The CDR3 DNA reads as TGTGCCAGCAGCTTATGGCAGAACACTGAAGCTTTCTTT.

The chain has TRBV5-1 and TRBJ2-7; 7 positions agree with TRBD1. CDR1 SGHRS and CDR2 YFSETQ come from the germline V gene. The CDR3 totals 15 residues. Trimming cost V 1 base and J 1 base; bases outside gene matches: 5. The CDR3 bases are TGCGCCAGCAGCTTGTTCGAGGGGGCTTCCTACGAGCAGTACTTC. Translated: CASSLFEGASYEQYF. Looking up the rest from reference TRBV5-1 and TRBJ2-7 gives the full variable domain: KAGVTQTPRYLIKTRGQQVTLSCSPISGHRSVSWYQQTPGQGLQFLFEYFSETQRNKGNFPGRFSGRQFSNSRSEMNVSTLELGDSALYLCASSLFEGASYEQYFGPGTRLTVT.

The rearrangement joins TRBV12-5 to TRBJ2-1; D may be TRBD1 (5 bases). This CDR3 is built from 14 residues. V was cut by 5 bases and J by 0 bases, with 8 bases left in between. Germline CDR1 LGHNT, CDR2 FRNRAP. CDR3 protein: CASGKQGSYNEQFF. The CDR3 DNA is TGTGCTAGTGGTAAGCAGGGCTCCTACAATGAGCAGTTCTTC.

This chain uses TRBV2 with TRBJ1-2; 9 bases map to TRBD1. From germline, CDR1 is SNHLY and CDR2 FYNNEI. The CDR3 length is 13 residues. The junction had 7 bases not matched to a gene; V was cut back by 10 bases and J by 4 bases. CDR3 region: CATDGTGPYGYTF. The DNA for the CDR3 is TGTGCCACGGATGGGACAGGGCCCTATGGCTACACCTTC.

The chain uses TRBV5-6 and TRBJ2-7, with D maybe TRBD2 (7 bases). This CDR3 spans 14 amino acids. CDR1 SGHDT and CDR2 YYEEEE come from the germline V gene. The V and J ends lost 3 bases and 2 bases respectively, with 12 bases between them. The CDR3 nucleotides read TGTGCCAGCAGCTGGAGAGGGGGGGCCTACGAGCAGTACTTC. Translated: CASSWRGGAYEQYF.

The count of this clone is one. V is TRBV9 and J is TRBJ2-7; 8 nucleotides align to TRBD2. CDR1 and CDR2 (germline): SGDLS, YYNGEE. The V gene end was trimmed by 3 bases and the J gene end by 0 bases; junction bases not matched to a gene: 2. The CDR3 has 14 amino acids. This chain's CDR3 is CASSGAGDSYEQYF. CDR3 nucleotides: TGTGCCAGCAGCGGAGCGGGGGACTCCTACGAGCAGTACTTC.

The chain uses TRBV28 and TRBJ2-6; the D gene is possibly TRBD1 (5 bases). This CDR3 contains 15 residues. Trimming pared 6 bases from V and 3 bases from J, leaving 12 bases between. Looked up from germline, CDR1 is MDHEN and CDR2 is SYDVKM. The CDR3 loop reads CASSQRGFGANVLTF. The CDR3 DNA sequence: TGTGCCAGCAGCCAAAGGGGATTTGGGGCCAACGTCCTGACTTTC. Combining the CDR3 with reference TRBV28 and TRBJ2-6 gives the whole variable domain DVKVTQSSRYLVKRTGEKVFLECVQDMDHENMFWYRQDPGLGLRLIYFSYDVKMKEKGDIPEGYSVSREKKERFSLILESASTNQTSMYLCASSQRGFGANVLTFGAGSRLTVL.

The chain carries TRBV5-1 and TRBJ2-7, with 7 bases lining up with TRBD1. V gave up 5 bases and J gave up 2 bases; unmatched junction bases: 4. This CDR3 spans 13 amino acids. Per the germline V gene, CDR1 is SGHRS and CDR2 is YFSETQ. The CDR3 reads CASRTDRTYEQYF. The CDR3 bases are TGCGCCAGCAGGACGGACAGGACCTACGAGCAGTACTTC.